Below, 23 T cell receptor beta chains from the same sample are listed, as sequenced in a study of Ad26.COV2.S vaccination and SARS-CoV-2 variants (dated by TCRdb to the early 2020s). What this sample's treatment or condition label stands for: 19 received Ad26.COV2.S at low or high dose, single or two shots; about 5 received placebo; per-sample allocation not given. Repertoires of vaccine and placebo recipients were sequenced from samples collected on day 63 after the first injection. The protocol used for the library was the immunoSEQ multiplex PCR assay. TCRdb mirrors the immuneACCESS table, restricted to in-frame sequences. Some clones are absent from its copies; in checked studies, under half trace to an unresolved V gene, and the reason for the others is unknown. This sample gives fewer than 600,000 clones in total; about 88% of them show up just once. The ten largest make up around 1.6% of the sample.

The material was peripheral blood, obtained in a trial of Ad26.COV2.S vaccine versus placebo. Every receptor here comes from a person aged 18-60 years who received the Ad26.COV2.S COVID-19 vaccine or a placebo.

The chain combines TRBV15 with TRBJ1-6; D perhaps matches TRBD1 (5 bases). Germline V gives CDR1 LNHNV, CDR2 YYDKDF (reference sequence). V lost 1 base and J 9 bases, leaving 13 bases between the germline ends. This CDR3 has 15 amino acids. CDR3 DNA sequence: TGTGCCACCAGCAGAGGAGGGGTTAAAGGTTCACCCCTCCACTTT. Translation: CATSRGGVKGSPLHF.

In DNA, the CDR3 is TGTGCCAGCAGCTTAGCCTTGGACGGTGCGGGCTACACCTTC. This translates into CASSLALDGAGYTF. This chain links TRBV7-9 with TRBJ1-2; no clear D. V was shortened by 0 bases and J by 8 bases, with 13 bases between the two germline ends. Germline lookup yields CDR1 SEHNR and CDR2 FQNEAQ (reference sequence). There are 14 residues in the CDR3.

The gene calls are TRBV30 and TRBJ2-4, with a tentative D call TRBD1 (6 bases). Germline CDR1 GTSNPN, CDR2 SVGIG (reference sequence). The CDR3 has 15 amino acids. V lost 7 bases to trimming and J lost 3 bases, with 19 bases between them. This CDR3 is CASNRVVLGKNIQYF. The CDR3 DNA sequence: TGTGCCTCGAACAGGGTCGTTCTGGGCAAAAACATTCAGTACTTC.

This CDR3 is CASSIWTDRNTIYF. The CDR3, as DNA: TGTGCCAGCAGCATTTGGACAGATCGAAACACCATATATTTT. V gene TRBV7-2 combines with J gene TRBJ1-3; TRBD1 is a possible D gene (6 bases). The germline V gene has CDR1 SGHTA and CDR2 FQGNSA. This CDR3 is built from 14 residues. Trimming removed 5 bases at V and 5 bases at J, with 13 bases between.

With regard to this clone: One junction end disagrees with the germline gene, perhaps due to a read error. The genes are TRBV5-1 and TRBJ2-2; 10 bases agree with TRBD2. The CDR3 runs to 15 residues. Germline values: CDR1 SGHRS, CDR2 YFSETQ. CDR3 sequence: CASSFTSGNAGELFF. The DNA of the CDR3 is TGCGCCAGCAGCTTCACTAGCGGGAACGCCGGGGAGCTGTTTTTT.

V usage is TRBV7-9 and J usage is TRBJ1-2; D is undetermined. Germline CDR1 and CDR2: SEHNR and FQNEAQ (reference sequence). Trimming shortened V by 5 bases and J by 4 bases, and 11 bases separated the two germline ends. The CDR3 is 13 residues long. The CDR3 protein is CASSPTLIYGYTF. CDR3 DNA sequence: TGTGCCAGCAGCCCCACCTTAATCTATGGCTACACCTTC.

The rearrangement uses TRBV2 and TRBJ2-5, with a possible D match to TRBD2 (6 bases). Per germline, CDR1 SNHLY and CDR2 FYNNEI. The V end was cut by 4 bases, the J end by 3 bases, with 15 bases between. This CDR3 spans 15 amino acids. The CDR3 sequence is CASSVLRRGEETQYF. The CDR3 bases are TGTGCCAGCAGTGTATTGAGACGCGGGGAAGAGACCCAGTACTTC.

This clone was seen a handful of times. The CDR3 DNA is TGTGCCAGCAGCCCGACCAGGGGGCCGGGTCAGCCCCAGCATTTT. It translates to CASSPTRGPGQPQHF. V and J are TRBV5-7 and TRBJ1-5; TRBD1 aligns across 8 bases. Being an ORF, TRBV5-7 has a function that is uncertain. This CDR3 has 15 amino acids. Trimming took 4 bases from V and 6 from J; bases not matched to a gene: 9.

The V gene is TRBV27, the J gene TRBJ2-2, with TRBD2 identical over 11 bases. V trimming: 0 bases; J trimming: 6 bases; junction bases outside the gene matches: 3. The CDR3 totals 16 residues. The germline gives CDR1 MNHEY, CDR2 SMNVEV (reference sequence). The chain's CDR3 is CASSLSTSGMSGELFF. The CDR3 DNA is TGTGCCAGCAGTTTATCGACTAGCGGGATGTCCGGGGAGCTGTTTTTT.

J is TRBJ2-2 and V is TRBV10-3; 9 bases are a match to TRBD2. Trimming removed 6 bases from V and 5 bases from J; junction bases left unmatched: 10. Germline CDR1 is ENHRY and CDR2 is SYGVKD. The CDR3 sequence is 16 residues long. Here the CDR3 reads CAIRPTSGGGTGELFF. CDR3 nucleotides: TGTGCCATCAGACCGACTAGCGGAGGTGGGACCGGGGAGCTGTTTTTT.

This rearrangement joins TRBV29-1 to TRBJ2-1; 11 bases fit TRBD2. V shed 7 bases and J 9 bases; nucleotides not matched to a gene: 8. Looked up from germline, CDR1 is SQVTM and CDR2 is ANQGSEA. There are 13 residues in the CDR3. CDR3 region: CSGSGRARGEQFF. The CDR3 nucleotides are TGCAGCGGTAGCGGGAGGGCCCGGGGTGAGCAGTTCTTC.

This rearrangement joins TRBV6-5 to TRBJ2-7, with 8 bases lining up with TRBD1. This CDR3 has 14 amino acids. The junction had 9 bases not matched to a gene; V was cut back by 5 bases and J by 6 bases. Germline V CDR1 and CDR2: MNHEY, SVGAGI. In nucleotides, the CDR3 is TGTGCCAGCAGTAAGACAGGGGAAGTTGGCGAGCAGTACTTC. It specifies CASSKTGEVGEQYF.

The rearrangement uses TRBV11-2 and TRBJ1-2; the D gene is possibly TRBD1 (6 bases). V was cut by 5 bases and J by 4 bases, with 20 bases left in between. CDR1 SGHAT and CDR2 FQNNGV come from the germline V gene. The CDR3 is 16 amino acids. The CDR3 protein is CASSPSGGLESYGYTF. In DNA, the CDR3 is TGTGCCAGCAGCCCTTCCGGGGGGCTCGAGAGCTATGGCTACACCTTC.

This chain links TRBV5-4 with TRBJ2-3; 12 positions agree with TRBD2. The trim removed 0 bases at V and 7 bases at J, leaving 3 bases unmatched. Germline CDR1 and CDR2: SGHNT and YYREEE (reference sequence). This CDR3 is 15 amino acids long. CDR3 nucleotides: TGTGCCAGCAGCTTGGATGGACTAGCGGGACATACGCAGTATTTT. Translated: CASSLDGLAGHTQYF.

V usage is TRBV29-1 and J usage is TRBJ1-2; D unresolved. The germline V gene encodes CDR1 SQVTM and CDR2 ANQGSEA. This CDR3 contains 11 residues. V gave up 4 bases and J gave up 2 bases, with 5 bases separating them. In nucleotides, the CDR3 is TGCAGCGTTGGTCCAAACTATGGCTACACCTTC. It codes for CSVGPNYGYTF.

The chain links TRBV20-1 to TRBJ2-6; no clear D. The CDR3 covers 16 residues. CDR1 and CDR2 from the germline V gene are DFQATT and SNEGSKA (reference sequence). Trimming took off 3 bases at V and 2 bases at J, with 14 bases between the two ends. The CDR3 bases are TGCAGTGCTAGTCGAAGTGGCTGGACTGGGGCCAACGTCCTGACTTTC. As protein: CSASRSGWTGANVLTF.

V usage is TRBV7-9 and J usage is TRBJ1-1, with D uncertain. CDR3 size: 13 residues. Germline V gene data show CDR1 as SEHNR and CDR2 as FQNEAQ (reference sequence). V was clipped by 1 base and J by 11 bases, with 14 bases between them. The CDR3 region is CASSLVGEGLAFF. CDR3 nucleotides: TGTGCCAGCAGCTTAGTCGGGGAAGGGCTGGCTTTCTTT.

This chain connects TRBV7-9 to TRBJ1-4; the D is unclear. Germline loops: CDR1 SEHNR, CDR2 FQNEAQ (reference sequence). CDR3 size: 11 residues. V gave up 2 bases and J gave up 7 bases, with 2 bases separating them. The CDR3: CASSLREKLFF. CDR3 nucleotide sequence: TGTGCCAGCAGCTTACGTGAAAAACTGTTTTTT.

This CDR3 reads CASRRDGLGGAFF. The CDR3 DNA reads TGTGCCAGCAGAAGAGATGGATTAGGTGGGGCTTTCTTT. This rearrangement joins TRBV6-5 to TRBJ1-1; D is ambiguous. The CDR3 has 13 amino acids. Deletions cut 6 bases from V and 11 bases from J, with 19 bases between. In germline, CDR1 is MNHEY, CDR2 SVGAGI.

The chain links TRBV18 to TRBJ1-4; the D gene is possibly TRBD1 (6 bases). This CDR3 contains 14 residues. Germline V gives CDR1 KGHSH, CDR2 LQKENI. The germline V and J ends were trimmed by 3 bases and 4 bases, with 9 bases remaining between them. The CDR3 DNA reads TGTGCCAGCTCACCGGGGGCGGTTAATGAAAAACTGTTTTTT. It codes for CASSPGAVNEKLFF.

The chain links TRBV7-8 to TRBJ1-2; no definite D call. Per the germline V gene, CDR1 is SGHVS and CDR2 is FQNEAQ. The CDR3 has 14 residues. V was clipped by 1 base and J by 5 bases, with 11 bases between them. Written as DNA, the CDR3 is TGTGCCAGCAGCTTAGACGCAGGCCCATATGGCTACACCTTC. Translated: CASSLDAGPYGYTF.

V and J are TRBV19 and TRBJ2-7; D unclear. The CDR3 loop spans 13 amino acids. The germline V and J ends were trimmed by 4 bases and 2 bases, with 9 bases remaining between them. Germline V gene data show CDR1 as LNHDA and CDR2 as SQIVND (reference sequence). The chain's CDR3 is CASSTGRTYEQYF. Here the CDR3 DNA reads TGTGCCAGTAGTACCGGACGAACCTACGAGCAGTACTTC.

V usage is TRBV3-1 (or the pseudogene TRBV3-2) and J usage is TRBJ1-1; no definite D call. V lost 4 bases and J 3 bases, leaving 12 bases between the germline ends. Germline V gene data show CDR1 as LGHDT and CDR2 as YNNKEL (reference sequence). This CDR3 is 14 amino acids long. The CDR3, as DNA: TGTGCCAGCAGCCGGACTACGGGGTACACTGAAGCTTTCTTT. This gives the protein CASSRTTGYTEAFF.